This TCR beta chain was documented in a study of blood T cell repertoires in COVID-19. For the study at large: The cDNA or gDNA used as material had been derived from T cells, B-cell-depleted T cells, or PBMCs.

Clones were sequenced by immunoSEQ multiplex PCR, and TCRdb holds only the in-frame ones, with some missing. The sample consists of under 300,000 clones, approximately 90% of them appearing once. CDR1 is GTSNPN and CDR2 is SVGIG in the germline V gene (reference sequence). V dropped 1 base and J dropped 9 bases, with 10 bases sitting between them. This CDR3 contains 13 residues. J is TRBJ1-6 and V is TRBV30, with D hard to call. What was sequenced was peripheral blood. This TCR was sampled from a man between 18 and 29 years old with active or convalescent COVID-19. The CDR3 nucleotides read TGTGCCTGGAGTGGGCGGTACCCTTCACCCCTCCACTTT. Protein product: CAWSGRYPSPLHF.